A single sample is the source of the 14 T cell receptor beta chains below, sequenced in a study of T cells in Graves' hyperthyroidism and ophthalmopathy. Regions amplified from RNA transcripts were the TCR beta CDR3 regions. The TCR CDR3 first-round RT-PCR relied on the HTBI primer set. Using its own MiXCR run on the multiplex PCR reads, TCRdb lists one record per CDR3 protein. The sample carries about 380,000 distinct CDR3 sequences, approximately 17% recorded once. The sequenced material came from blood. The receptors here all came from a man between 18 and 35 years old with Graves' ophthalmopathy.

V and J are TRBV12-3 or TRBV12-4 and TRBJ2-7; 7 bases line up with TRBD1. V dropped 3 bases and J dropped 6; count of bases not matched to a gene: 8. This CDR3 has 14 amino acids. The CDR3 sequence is CASSFKQGDREQYF. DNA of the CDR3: TGTGCCAGCAGTTTTAAGCAGGGGGATCGCGAGCAGTACTTC.

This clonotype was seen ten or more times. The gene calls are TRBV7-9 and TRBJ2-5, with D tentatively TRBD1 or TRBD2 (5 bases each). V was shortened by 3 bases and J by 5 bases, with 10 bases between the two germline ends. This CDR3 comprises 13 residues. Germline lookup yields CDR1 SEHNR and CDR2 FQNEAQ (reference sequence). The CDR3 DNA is TGTGCCAGCAGCTTGGGGGTAAAGGAGACCCAGTACTTC. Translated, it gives CASSLGVKETQYF.

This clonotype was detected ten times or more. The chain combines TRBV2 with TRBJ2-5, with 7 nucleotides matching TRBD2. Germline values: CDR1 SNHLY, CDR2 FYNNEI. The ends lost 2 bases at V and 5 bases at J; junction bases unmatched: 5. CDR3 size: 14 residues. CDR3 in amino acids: CASSEYGGSETQYF. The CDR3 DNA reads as TGTGCCAGCAGTGAATATGGCGGGAGTGAGACCCAGTACTTC.

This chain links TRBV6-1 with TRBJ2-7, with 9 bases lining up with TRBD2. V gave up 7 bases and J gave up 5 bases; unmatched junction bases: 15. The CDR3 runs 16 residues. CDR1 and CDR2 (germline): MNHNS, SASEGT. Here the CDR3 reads CASIYPVSGRNDEQYF. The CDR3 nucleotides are TGTGCCAGCATCTACCCCGTTAGCGGGAGAAACGACGAGCAGTACTTC.

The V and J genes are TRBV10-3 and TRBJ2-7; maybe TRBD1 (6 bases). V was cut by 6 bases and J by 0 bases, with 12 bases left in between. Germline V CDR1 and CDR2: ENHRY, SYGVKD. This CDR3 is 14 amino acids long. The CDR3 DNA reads TGTGCCATCAGGCAACAGGGTAGCTCCTACGAGCAGTACTTC. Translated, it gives CAIRQQGSSYEQYF.

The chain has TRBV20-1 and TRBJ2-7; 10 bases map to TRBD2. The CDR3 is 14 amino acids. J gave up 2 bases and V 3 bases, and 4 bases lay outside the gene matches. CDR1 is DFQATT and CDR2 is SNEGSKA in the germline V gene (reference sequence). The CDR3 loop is CSASHSGGTYEQYF. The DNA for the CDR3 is TGCAGTGCTAGTCATAGCGGGGGGACCTACGAGCAGTACTTC.

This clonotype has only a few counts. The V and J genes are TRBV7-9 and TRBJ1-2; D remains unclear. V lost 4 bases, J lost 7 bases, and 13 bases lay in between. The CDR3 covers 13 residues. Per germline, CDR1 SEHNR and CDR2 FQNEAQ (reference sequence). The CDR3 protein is CASSSTMESGYTF. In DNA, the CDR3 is TGTGCCAGCAGCTCCACGATGGAAAGTGGCTACACCTTC.

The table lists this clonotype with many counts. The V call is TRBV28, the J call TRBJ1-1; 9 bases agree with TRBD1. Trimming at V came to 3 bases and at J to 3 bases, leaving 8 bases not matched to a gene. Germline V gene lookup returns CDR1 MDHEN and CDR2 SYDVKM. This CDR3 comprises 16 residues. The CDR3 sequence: CASSLARTGVDTEAFF. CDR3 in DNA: TGTGCCAGCAGTTTGGCCCGGACAGGGGTGGACACTGAAGCTTTCTTT.

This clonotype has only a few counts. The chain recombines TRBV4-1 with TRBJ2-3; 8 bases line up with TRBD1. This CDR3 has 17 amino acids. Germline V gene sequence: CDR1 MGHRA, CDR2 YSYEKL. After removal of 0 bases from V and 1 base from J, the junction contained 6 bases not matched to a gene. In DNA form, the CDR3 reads TGCGCCAGCAGCCAAGATCCTGGACAGGGACGCACAGATACGCAGTATTTT. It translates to CASSQDPGQGRTDTQYF.

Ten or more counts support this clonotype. The CDR3 here is CASSQDSLGTPLHF. The CDR3 nucleotides are TGTGCCAGCAGCCAAGATTCCCTTGGGACACCCCTCCACTTT. The chain carries TRBV3-1 and TRBJ1-6; D is unresolved. The V and J ends lost 0 bases and 11 bases respectively, with 11 bases between them. The CDR3 spans 14 residues. CDR1 and CDR2 (germline): LGHDT, YNNKEL (reference sequence).

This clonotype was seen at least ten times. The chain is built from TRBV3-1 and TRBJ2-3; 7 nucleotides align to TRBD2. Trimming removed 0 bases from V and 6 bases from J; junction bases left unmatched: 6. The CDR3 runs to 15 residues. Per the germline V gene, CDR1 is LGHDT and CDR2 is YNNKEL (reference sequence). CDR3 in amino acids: CASSQDRGGVDTQYF. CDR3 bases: TGTGCCAGCAGCCAAGATCGTGGGGGGGTTGATACGCAGTATTTT.

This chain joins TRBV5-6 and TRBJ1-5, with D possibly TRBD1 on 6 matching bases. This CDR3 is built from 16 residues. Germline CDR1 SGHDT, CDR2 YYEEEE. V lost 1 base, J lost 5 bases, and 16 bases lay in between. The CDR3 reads CASSLRGGRIDQPQHF. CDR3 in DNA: TGTGCCAGCAGCTTGAGGGGGGGTCGGATTGATCAGCCCCAGCATTTT. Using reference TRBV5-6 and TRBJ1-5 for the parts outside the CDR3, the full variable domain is DAGVTQSPTHLIKTRGQQVTLRCSPKSGHDTVSWYQQALGQGPQFIFQYYEEEERQRGNFPDRFSGHQFPNYSSELNVNALLLGDSALYLCASSLRGGRIDQPQHFGDGTRLSIL.

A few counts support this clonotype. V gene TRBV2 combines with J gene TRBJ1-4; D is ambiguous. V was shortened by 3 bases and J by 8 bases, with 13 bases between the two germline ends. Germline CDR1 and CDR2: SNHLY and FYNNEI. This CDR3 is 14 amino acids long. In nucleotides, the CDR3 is TGTGCCAGCAGTGATCGGGGAGACCTCGAAAAACTGTTTTTT. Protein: CASSDRGDLEKLFF. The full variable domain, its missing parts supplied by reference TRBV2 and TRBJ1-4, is EPEVTQTPSHQVTQMGQEVILRCVPISNHLYFYWYRQILGQKVEFLVSFYNNEISEKSEIFDDQFSVERPDGSNFTLKIRSTKLEDSAMYFCASSDRGDLEKLFFGSGTQLSVL.

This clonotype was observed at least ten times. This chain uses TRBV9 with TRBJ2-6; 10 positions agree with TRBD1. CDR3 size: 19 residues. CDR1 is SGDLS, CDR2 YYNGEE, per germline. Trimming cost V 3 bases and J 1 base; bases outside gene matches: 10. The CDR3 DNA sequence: TGTGCCAGCAGCGAGGGGAACCGGGACAGGGGTTCTGGGGCCAACGTCCTGACTTTC. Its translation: CASSEGNRDRGSGANVLTF.